This entry is about one TCR beta chain. This receptor's antigen is unknown. No qualities accompany the bases; no much larger clone lies one base away. This record comes from a study of cytomegalovirus exposure and HLA in healthy donors (dated by TCRdb to about 2017). With respect to the entire study: According to an earlier analysis of around 600 of the donors, about 179 million T cells yielded some 120 million unique TCR beta sequences and about 280 Gb of sequence data. The number of typed donors differed by locus: roughly 629-630 for A, B, C, DRB1 and DQB1; approximately 530 for DQA1; around 580 for DPA1; and 450 to 480 for DPB1. An early release covering some 640 HLA-typed donors comprised approximately 290 gigabases of sequencing data and approximately 80 million unique TCR sequences. An earlier analysis of around 580 of the donors used high-throughput TCR beta sequencing to judge whether each TCR beta V gene segment behaved as functional or pseudogenic. Both class I and class II loci were covered by HLA typing, at four-digit resolution. Genome-wide SNP genotypes for about three fifths of the 666 donors were used in a later genetic analysis, which treated that subset as a discovery cohort. All discovery cohort repertoires had been generated using a single sequencing platform. Across under 500 genotyped donors of the cohort, an average of about 250,000 unique TCR beta nucleotide sequences per donor were sequenced, and 15% to 20% of those sequences were non-productive. The study was designed to test whether signatures of past pathogen exposure could be identified by cataloging public T cell receptors. Among the 398 genotyped donors, approximately 76% belonged to the genetic ancestry cluster associated with self-reported Caucasian donors. In a later analysis, previously published TCR beta repertoires from hundreds of donors were re-analyzed and high-resolution HLA genotyping was added so that TCR occurrence patterns could be studied. To predict cytomegalovirus infection status, the study combined high-throughput TCR immunosequencing, statistical association of individual TCRs with disease status, and machine learning. In the later analysis, no new phenotypic data were used to find candidate immune exposures; instead, reliance was placed on TCR beta sequences and their occurrence across donors. Donor age, sex, ethnicity and CMV serostatus were compiled together with the repertoire data. The study profiled the T cell repertoires of 666 subjects by immunosequencing and related them to cytomegalovirus serostatus. A separate validation cohort of over 95 different subjects was used in addition to the roughly 640-subject first cohort. Roughly 5 DR-DQ haplotypes were handled as single units for association and clustering, since linkage in the cohort was strong.

The library was prepared using the immunoSEQ multiplex PCR assay. A mixture of 60 forward primers for TCR Vbeta segments and 13 reverse primers for TCR Jbeta segments was used in the multiplex PCR. The CDR3 region of rearranged TCR beta genes was amplified from genomic DNA by a multiplex PCR assay. The Illumina HiSeq System was used to sequence the amplified TCR beta libraries as 87-base-pair reads. The paper's processing steps were these. A later analysis counted tens of millions of unique TCR beta chains across the 690 or so repertoires, and some 11 million of these chains were shared by at least two donors. Raw reads were error-corrected and collapsed into unique sequences by a nearest-neighbor algorithm in which closely related sequences were merged to remove PCR and sequencing errors. To assign V, D and J gene segments, CDR3 sequences were aligned to IMGT reference sequences. For a sequence to be retained, a match of at least six nucleotides was required to both a V gene segment and a J gene segment. A rearrangement was called productive if the CDR3 had no stop codons and remained in frame with V and J, and every other rearrangement was called non-productive. Following IMGT convention, CDR3 was defined as the stretch from the second conserved V-encoded cysteine to the conserved J-encoded phenylalanine. The earlier analysis of fewer than 700 of the donors excluded sequences that lacked an unambiguous match to a single V gene segment. In an earlier analysis of several hundred of the donors, V segments were called functional above 56.7% productive rearrangements and were called segregating when the between-donor standard deviation exceeded 5%. A statistical classification framework was developed to diagnose cytomegalovirus status using the catalog of TCR beta chain sequences. In a later analysis, TCR nucleotide sequences were compared against IMGT/GENE-DB human TR gene sequences so that V and J genes could be assigned. The TCRdist pipeline was used in a later analysis to assign CDR3 sequences and most-parsimonious VDJ recombination scenarios. In a later analysis, each TCR beta chain was defined by its CDR3 amino acid sequence together with its V-gene family, and reads without a unique V-gene family were excluded. A later analysis removed 550 to 700 highly shared, low-generation-probability nucleotide sequences to deal with suspected cross-contamination and a sequencing artifact. In a later analysis, a clonal expansion index was calculated for each public chain from normalized within-repertoire ranks of inferred template counts. Generation probabilities in a later analysis came from a VDJ recombination model fitted to out-of-frame rearrangements, and those results were checked against IGoR. In a later analysis, TCR-TCR, TCR-HLA and TCR-CMV co-occurrence was scored with hypergeometric tests, and a repertoire-size bias correction was applied to TCR pairs. False discovery rates were estimated in a later analysis by permuting HLA or CMV assignments 20 times. A later analysis grouped co-occurring TCRs with DBSCAN, adding TCRdist sequence similarity when clustering within HLA-allele-positive subsets. Co-occurrence clustering excluded repertoires with fewer than 30,000 or more than 120,000 public chains, plus five with anomalous nucleotide sharing. The source is immuneACCESS, and TCRdb retained only in-frame sequences with V and J called. Part of the clones is not carried over; for the studies checked, unresolved V genes explain less than half of this, and the remainder is unexplained. V and J calls and clone size are those listed in that table; D and trimming were worked out from the DNA. The sample has 200,000 or so clones on record, approximately 79% of them singletons. The ten top clones hold about 1.7% of the sample.

What the study reported, not specific to this receptor: Several of the top co-occurrence clusters appeared to be linked to parvovirus B19, influenza, CMV and Epstein-Barr virus, according to a later analysis. Linkage disequilibrium might explain the correlated functional status among segregating V segments, but an unknown experimental factor could not be ruled out. Cytomegalovirus status was reported to be diagnosed by the classifier with high specificity and sensitivity in both the original and validation cohorts. Presence/absence analyses assumed roughly uniform sequencing depth across donors, an assumption that may not hold. For the cohort, immune exposure information was limited to CMV serostatus. Because counts were too low, around 17 rarely observed V segments, including chromosome 9 orphons, were left out of the earlier analysis of a few hundred of the donors. While some public TCRs were present in many individuals, most TCR sequences turned up only very rarely across donors. In a later analysis, TCR association rates were found to vary across HLA loci, with the most associated TCRs seen for DRB1 alleles and the fewest for HLA-C alleles. At a false discovery rate of 0.05, a later analysis linked approximately 18,000 TCR beta sequences to specific HLA alleles. In vitro tests confirmed that a few of the cytomegalovirus-associated TCR beta chains recognize cytomegalovirus antigens. An association between a missense DCLRE1C variant and V-gene and J-gene trimming of TCR beta chains was found in a later genetic analysis and replicated in an independent cohort. A further reported finding was that TCR beta sequences accurately predicted the HLA-A and HLA-B alleles for most subjects in the first cohort. Because HLA typing was missing for some donors at each locus, association tests included only the typed subset. It was suggested by the authors that the approach could potentially be generalized to other disease states and immunological phenotypes. In this cohort, only TCR beta chains were sequenced, and detectable features were limited by the absence of alpha or paired-chain data. In a later genetic analysis, fewer N-insertions in productive TCRs were reported among donors in an Asian-associated ancestry cluster than the roughly 670-donor mean. In a later analysis, HLA-associated TCR beta chains showed more clonal expansion and lower generation probabilities than non-associated chains that were equally common. The study gave a list of 150 to 200 TCR beta chains associated with cytomegalovirus. In a later analysis, most CMV-associated TCR beta chains were found to appear HLA-restricted, with HLA associations seemingly driven largely by CMV exposure. When HLA alleles, especially DR and DQ, strongly co-occurred, attributing TCR associations to individual alleles was difficult. An earlier analysis of approximately 570 of the donors showed that most TCR beta V segments appeared in productive rearrangements either about 87% or about 30% of the time, which broadly matched IMGT annotations. A group of highly shared sequence variants was considered likely to be a technical artifact of the sequencing pipeline.

The cohort comprised fewer than 750 healthy bone marrow donors. At the time of sampling, all cohort members were nominally healthy, though unrecorded immune exposures were likely present. The donor was CMV seronegative and was included in the group of approximately 350 seronegative cohort members. A peripheral blood sample was provided by each donor, and peripheral blood mononuclear cells were used for TCR beta sequencing. The Qiagen DNeasy Blood Extraction Kit was used to extract genomic DNA from the blood cell samples. The source material was PBMCs. The sequence came from a middle-aged man in good health and CMV-seronegative.

The DNA sequence reads TGTGCCAGCAGTCACACGGGGGGCTCCTACGAGCAGTACTTC. It codes for CASSHTGGSYEQYF. The chain links TRBV28 with TRBJ2-7; 7 junctional bases match TRBD2. V lost 5 bases and J lost 0 bases, and the count of bases not matched to a germline gene is 4. Reading from cysteine to phenylalanine, the CDR3 counts 14 amino acids. Only CDR3 DNA remains: 42 bases, in frame from the first base. Based on the germline V gene, the CDR1 and CDR2 sequences are MDHEN and SYDVKM.